The 19 T cell receptor beta chains below all came from one sample that was sequenced in a study of technical replicates of blood from a few donors. Sequencing used immunoSEQ multiplex PCR; TCRdb keeps in-frame clones, though not all of them. The sample lists about 62,000 clones, about 89% seen once, with over 4.5% in the top ten. Sequenced input: PBMCs. The receptors originated from a human donor in good health. Some clones in this sample may be carry-over from other donors' samples.

The chain carries TRBV11-2 and TRBJ2-7; TRBD2 is a possible D gene (6 bases). CDR3 length: 15 residues. The V end lost 5 bases, the J end lost 3 bases, and 17 bases lay between the germline ends. Germline CDR1 is SGHAT and CDR2 is FQNNGV. CDR3 bases: TGTGCCAGCAGCACCTTCGTCCGCGGGGTCTACGAGCAGTACTTC. Residues: CASSTFVRGVYEQYF.

This rearrangement joins TRBV7-2 to TRBJ2-7; no definite D call. V was pared by 1 base and J by 6 bases, with 4 bases between. The CDR3 runs to 11 residues. The germline V gene encodes CDR1 SGHTA and CDR2 FQGNSA. The CDR3 loop is CASSLEREQYF. CDR3 sequence (DNA): TGTGCCAGCAGCTTAGAGCGCGAGCAGTACTTC.

This clone came up once. V is TRBV28 and J is TRBJ2-1; 7 bases fit TRBD1. Trimming at V came to 5 bases and at J to 7 bases, leaving 5 bases not matched to a gene. CDR3 length: 13 amino acids. Germline V gene sequence: CDR1 MDHEN, CDR2 SYDVKM. For the CDR3, the DNA is TGTGCCAGCAGTACGGACAGGTCGAATGAGCAGTTCTTC. Residues: CASSTDRSNEQFF.

CDR3 residues: CASSEHPGVQSGYTF. The CDR3 nucleotides read TGTGCCAGCAGTGAACACCCAGGGGTACAGTCTGGCTACACCTTC. The J gene is TRBJ1-2, the V gene TRBV6-1, with D perhaps matching TRBD1 (6 bases). The germline V and J ends were trimmed by 2 bases and 7 bases, with 17 bases remaining between them. This CDR3 region has 15 residues. Per germline, CDR1 MNHNS and CDR2 SASEGT.

The chain links TRBV4-2 to TRBJ2-1; TRBD2 agrees at 7 bases. There are 17 residues in the CDR3. CDR1 LGHNA and CDR2 YNFKEQ come from the germline V gene. J lost 4 bases, V lost 3 bases, and 12 bases had no gene match. CDR3 bases: TGTGCCAGCAGCCAGGCCGCCGGAGCGGGGAAGTACAATGAGCAGTTCTTC. Translating it yields CASSQAAGAGKYNEQFF.

This rearrangement joins TRBV7-6 to TRBJ2-1; D is uncertain. Per the germline V gene, CDR1 is SGHVS and CDR2 is FNYEAQ. The CDR3 sequence is 15 residues long. The V and J ends lost 1 base and 4 bases respectively, with 11 bases between them. CDR3 nucleotide sequence: TGTGCCAGCAGCTTAGTTCCCGCCGGGTACAATGAGCAGTTCTTC. Translating it yields CASSLVPAGYNEQFF.

The CDR3 sequence is CASSRGQPTDYGYTF. CDR3 in DNA: TGTGCCAGCAGCCGAGGACAGCCAACCGACTATGGCTACACCTTC. V and J are TRBV7-2 and TRBJ1-2; D might be TRBD1 (6 bases). Germline CDR1 reads SGHTA; CDR2 reads FQGNSA. Trimming stripped 5 bases from V and 3 bases from J, with 16 bases between. This CDR3 is built from 15 residues.

This clone has a handful of counts. CDR3 nucleotide sequence: TGTGCCAGCAGCTTGGCGGTAGCGGTCACAGATACGCAGTATTTT. This codes for CASSLAVAVTDTQYF. The rearrangement uses TRBV5-6 and TRBJ2-3; D is perhaps TRBD2 (6 bases). Trimming left V 0 bases short and J 2 bases short, with 10 bases between. Germline CDR1 is SGHDT and CDR2 is YYEEEE. This CDR3 is 15 amino acids long.

The chain combines TRBV20-1 with TRBJ1-2; no clear D. V lost 3 bases and J 8 bases, leaving 10 bases between the germline ends. Per germline, CDR1 DFQATT and CDR2 SNEGSKA (reference sequence). There are 11 residues in the CDR3. The CDR3 loop reads CSASRDGGYTF. The CDR3, as DNA: TGCAGTGCTAGTCGGGATGGGGGCTACACCTTC.

This clone has a single count. The chain links TRBV14 to TRBJ2-3; the D gene is possibly TRBD1 (5 bases). This CDR3 has 12 amino acids. Germline CDR1 reads SGHDN; CDR2 reads FVKESK. V was trimmed by 6 bases and J by 6 bases, leaving 10 bases between them. The CDR3 spells CASSPGFDTQYF. CDR3 bases: TGTGCCAGCAGTCCAGGGTTCGATACGCAGTATTTT. Filled out from reference TRBV14 and TRBJ2-3, the complete variable domain reads EAGVTQFPSHSVIEKGQTVTLRCDPISGHDNLYWYRRVMGKEIKFLLHFVKESKQDESGMPNNRFLAERTGGTYSTLKVQPAELEDSGVYFCASSPGFDTQYFGPGTRLTVL.

The chain employs TRBV7-9 and TRBJ2-7; perhaps TRBD1 as D (5 bases). CDR1 is SEHNR and CDR2 is FQNEAQ in the germline V gene (reference sequence). CDR3 size: 12 residues. V dropped 8 bases and J dropped 4 bases, with 12 bases sitting between them. The CDR3 region has the DNA TGTGCCAGCCGCAAGGGGTCATACGAGCAGTACTTC. Amino acids: CASRKGSYEQYF.

The chain carries TRBV7-2 and TRBJ2-1, with D perhaps TRBD2 (5 bases). Trimming removed 5 bases from V and 9 bases from J, with 11 bases in between. The CDR3 spans 12 residues. Germline V CDR1 and CDR2: SGHTA, FQGNSA. CDR3 coding DNA: TGTGCCAGCAGCCGAACTAGTTTTGAGCAGTTCTTC. Encoded protein: CASSRTSFEQFF.

The J gene is TRBJ2-1, the V gene TRBV10-3; a weak D match, TRBD1 (6 bases). Germline CDR1 is ENHRY and CDR2 is SYGVKD. V was pared by 6 bases and J by 0 bases, with 9 bases between. The CDR3 has 14 amino acids. The CDR3 region has the DNA TGTGCCATCAGCCCGGACAGCTCCTACAATGAGCAGTTCTTC. Protein sequence: CAISPDSSYNEQFF.

This chain uses TRBV5-8 with TRBJ2-7, with D possibly TRBD1 on 5 matching bases. Germline assignment: CDR1 SGHTS and CDR2 YDEGEE. The CDR3 length is 13 residues. V dropped 0 bases and J dropped 4 bases, with 8 bases sitting between them. CDR3 residues: CASSLGRAYEQYF. Here the CDR3 DNA reads TGTGCCAGCAGCTTGGGCAGGGCGTACGAGCAGTACTTC.

The gene calls are TRBV28 and TRBJ2-1, with TRBD2 matching over 7 bases. Losses at the gene ends were 5 bases for V and 15 bases for J; bases not matched to a gene: 10. The length of the CDR3 is 12 residues. CDR1 is MDHEN and CDR2 is SYDVKM in the germline V gene. The CDR3 DNA reads as TGTGCCAGCAGTCCGGGACGGGGGGTTCTGTTCTTC. Translating it yields CASSPGRGVLFF.

The CDR3 is CASSPQPGGVSHEQYF. The CDR3 DNA reads as TGTGCCAGCAGCCCCCAGCCTGGGGGGGTTTCCCACGAGCAGTACTTC. The chain links TRBV11-1 to TRBJ2-7; 7 nucleotides line up with TRBD2. The V gene end was trimmed by 5 bases and the J gene end by 5 bases; junction bases not matched to a gene: 15. The CDR3 is 16 amino acids. CDR1 and CDR2 (germline): SGHAT, FQDESV (reference sequence).

This clone was found once. This chain joins TRBV4-2 and TRBJ2-3; D gene uncertain. The CDR3 consists of 16 residues. Trimming took off 1 base at V and 2 bases at J, with 13 bases between the two ends. CDR1 is LGHNA and CDR2 is YNFKEQ in the germline V gene. The CDR3 region has the DNA TGTGCCAGCAGCCAAGTTGTCAGGCCACCCACAGATACGCAGTATTTT. Translating gives CASSQVVRPPTDTQYF.

V gene TRBV12-5 combines with J gene TRBJ1-3, with no clear D. The CDR3 runs to 12 residues. Germline V gene data show CDR1 as LGHNT and CDR2 as FRNRAP. The germline V and J ends were trimmed by 2 bases and 4 bases, with 3 bases remaining between them. The CDR3, as DNA: TGTGCTAGTGGTTTGTCGGGAAACACCATATATTTT. Its translation: CASGLSGNTIYF.

The chain employs TRBV30 and TRBJ2-1, with D unresolved. The CDR3 runs to 14 residues. CDR1 and CDR2 from the germline V gene are GTSNPN and SVGIG (reference sequence). V gave up 2 bases and J gave up 4 bases, with 12 bases separating them. CDR3 in DNA: TGTGCCTGGAGTTCCTTAGGAGCATACAATGAGCAGTTCTTC. Translation gives CAWSSLGAYNEQFF.